The 7 T cell receptor beta chains listed next were all sequenced from one sample in a study of T cells in Graves' hyperthyroidism and ophthalmopathy. Regions amplified from RNA transcripts were the TCR beta CDR3 regions. HTBI primers drove first-round RT-PCR of the TCR CDR3. TCRdb redid the calling of the multiplex PCR reads with MiXCR, one entry per CDR3 protein. The sample includes about 690,000 distinct CDR3 sequences, roughly 17% of them seen just once. The material sequenced was blood. The source is a man in his fifties with Graves' hyperthyroidism.

V usage is TRBV6-1 and J usage is TRBJ1-6; D unclear. The V end was cut by 6 bases, the J end by 9 bases, with 24 bases between. Germline loops: CDR1 MNHNS, CDR2 SASEGT. The CDR3 length is 17 residues. The CDR3: CASRKARGKGSSSPLHF. The DNA for the CDR3 is TGTGCCAGCAGGAAGGCGCGTGGGAAGGGCTCGAGTTCACCCCTCCACTTT.

In its sample, this clonotype was seen many times. J is TRBJ2-7 and V is TRBV28; D possibly corresponds to TRBD1 (6 bases). CDR1 and CDR2 (germline): MDHEN, SYDVKM. Trimming removed 5 bases from V and 5 bases from J, with 13 bases in between. The CDR3 runs 13 residues. CDR3 nucleotide sequence: TGTGCCAGCAGTGAGCCCGGGACAAACGAGCAGTACTTC. Protein sequence: CASSEPGTNEQYF.

The rearrangement uses TRBV29-1 and TRBJ2-1; weak D call: TRBD1 (6 bases). Trimming took off 7 bases at V and 6 bases at J, with 16 bases between the two ends. This CDR3 contains 13 residues. Germline V lookup: CDR1 SQVTM, CDR2 ANQGSEA. The CDR3 coding sequence is TGCAGCGAGCAACAGGGAATTTTCAATGAGCAGTTCTTC. This sequence encodes CSEQQGIFNEQFF.

This chain connects TRBV6-2 or TRBV6-3 to TRBJ1-1, with TRBD1 identical over 7 bases. Per the germline V gene, CDR1 is MNHEY and CDR2 is SVGEGT. CDR3 length equals 14 residues. J lost 3 bases, V lost 6 bases, and 7 bases had no gene match. CDR3 bases: TGTGCCAGCAGCCCGGACAGGCAGGACACTGAAGCTTTCTTT. As protein: CASSPDRQDTEAFF.

This clonotype was seen many times. The chain is built from TRBV5-1 and TRBJ2-3, with TRBD2 matching 9 bases. Unmatched junction bases numbered 2, after V lost 0 bases and J lost 0 bases. The CDR3 loop spans 16 amino acids. CDR1 is SGHRS and CDR2 is YFSETQ in the germline V gene. CDR3 residues: CASSLALAGSTDTQYF. CDR3 in DNA: TGCGCCAGCAGCTTGGCCCTAGCGGGAAGCACAGATACGCAGTATTTT.

This clonotype was counted between two and nine times. The V call is TRBV4-2, the J call TRBJ2-1, with 14 bases lining up with TRBD2. V gave up 1 base and J gave up 2 bases; unmatched junction bases: 4. The germline gives CDR1 LGHNA, CDR2 YNFKEQ. CDR3 length: 18 amino acids. CDR3 coding DNA: TGTGCCAGCAGCCAAGCCCCGGGACTAGCGGGAGCCTACAATGAGCAGTTCTTC. Protein: CASSQAPGLAGAYNEQFF.

The V and J genes are TRBV5-1 and TRBJ1-2, with D uncertain. Between the trimmed V and J ends, which lost 5 bases and 6 bases, there was a span of 11 bases. This CDR3 is 12 amino acids long. From germline, CDR1 is SGHRS and CDR2 YFSETQ. The CDR3, as DNA: TGCGCCAGCAGTAGGGATGTGGATGGCTACACCTTC. The encoded protein is CASSRDVDGYTF.